A single sample is the source of the 7 T cell receptor beta chains below, sequenced in a study of control samples from healthy donors and cancer patients. The data were produced by immunoSEQ multiplex PCR, yet TCRdb's version contains in-frame clones alone and is incomplete. Found here are under 150,000 clones, around 86% of them singletons; the top ten hold about 8.7%. Source material: blood. The receptors here all came from a man in his forties in good health.

The chain joins TRBV7-2 to TRBJ2-1; D unclear. CDR3 size: 15 residues. The germline V and J ends were trimmed by 1 base and 7 bases, with 14 bases remaining between them. Germline loops: CDR1 SGHTA, CDR2 FQGNSA. This chain's CDR3 is CASSLDWASRNEQFF. CDR3 nucleotides: TGTGCCAGCAGCTTAGATTGGGCTAGTCGAAATGAGCAGTTCTTC.

CDR3 nucleotide sequence: TGTGCCAGCAGCCCCAGGCCACATCAGCCCCAGCATTTT. Its protein is CASSPRPHQPQHF. The rearrangement uses TRBV7-3 and TRBJ1-5, with D hard to call. The CDR3 runs to 13 residues. Trimming left V 5 bases short and J 5 bases short, with 10 bases between. Germline CDR1 is SGHTA and CDR2 is FQGTGA.

This clone has a count of ten or more. CDR3 region: CASSQEPGAAAVYGYTF. The DNA of the CDR3 is TGCGCCAGCAGCCAAGAACCCGGGGCGGCCGCCGTTTATGGCTACACCTTC. V and J are TRBV4-1 and TRBJ1-2, with a possible D match to TRBD1 (5 bases). The CDR3 spans 17 residues. Germline-derived CDR1 and CDR2 are MGHRA and YSYEKL. V lost 0 bases, J lost 5 bases, and 19 bases lay in between.

The chain joins TRBV12-3 or TRBV12-4 to TRBJ2-1; D not certain. The CDR3 is 13 amino acids. V lost 6 bases and J lost 4, with 10 bases in between. For the CDR3, the DNA is TGTGCCAGCAGGCAGACCCTTTACAATGAGCAGTTCTTC. Protein: CASRQTLYNEQFF.

V usage is TRBV5-6 and J usage is TRBJ2-5; tentatively, D is TRBD2 (5 bases). CDR1 SGHDT and CDR2 YYEEEE come from the germline V gene. Trimming shortened V by 3 bases and J by 2 bases, and 11 bases separated the two germline ends. This CDR3 is built from 14 residues. CDR3 loop: CASSSRWRQETQYF. DNA of the CDR3: TGTGCCAGCAGCTCCCGTTGGAGGCAAGAGACCCAGTACTTC.

The chain recombines TRBV5-1 with TRBJ2-7, with D possibly TRBD1 on 6 matching bases. The germline CDR1 and CDR2 sequences are SGHRS and YFSETQ. This CDR3 spans 16 amino acids. The ends were cut back, 0 bases at V and 4 bases at J, with 17 bases in the middle. The CDR3 coding sequence is TGCGCCAGCAGCTTGGAGGGGGTAATAAGGGGTTACGAGCAGTACTTC. Its translation: CASSLEGVIRGYEQYF. The whole variable domain, filled in from reference TRBV5-1 and TRBJ2-7, reads KAGVTQTPRYLIKTRGQQVTLSCSPISGHRSVSWYQQTPGQGLQFLFEYFSETQRNKGNFPGRFSGRQFSNSRSEMNVSTLELGDSALYLCASSLEGVIRGYEQYFGPGTRLTVT.

The J gene is TRBJ1-3, the V gene TRBV6-7; D is perhaps TRBD1 (5 bases). TRBV6-7 is an ORF, and what it does is uncertain. V was pared by 7 bases and J by 4 bases, with 14 bases between. The CDR3 is made up of 14 amino acids. In nucleotides, the CDR3 is TGTGCCAGCACCCCCACGGGGGAGGGAAACACCATATATTTT. The encoded protein is CASTPTGEGNTIYF.